The 7 T cell receptor beta chains given below trace back to one sample, sequenced in a study of post-analysis software for immune sequencing data. General observations from the study: With TRBV5-6, TRBV5-1 and TRBV20-1 included, about five TRBV segments were more frequent in patients than in controls.

The TCR beta cDNA libraries contained unique molecular identifiers. TCRdb ran MiXCR on the PCR reads and lists one entry per CDR3 protein. The sample holds hundreds of thousands of distinct CDR3 sequences; around 27% are singletons and the top ten take more than 0.55%. Which antigens these TCRs recognize remains unknown. Sample: blood. All receptors come from a girl under 18 with multiple sclerosis.

The rearrangement links TRBV20-1 to TRBJ1-2; D possibly corresponds to TRBD1 (5 bases). Per germline, CDR1 DFQATT and CDR2 SNEGSKA (reference sequence). V was trimmed by 4 bases and J by 2 bases, leaving 14 bases between them. The length of the CDR3 is 14 residues. For the CDR3, the DNA is TGCAGTGCTAATCCAGGGCTGCAGAACTATGGCTACACCTTC. Encoded protein: CSANPGLQNYGYTF.

The chain links TRBV4-3 to TRBJ2-1; TRBD2 aligns across 12 bases. Unmatched junction bases numbered 11, after V lost 0 bases and J lost 8 bases. The germline gives CDR1 LGHNA, CDR2 YSLEER. The CDR3 sequence is 18 residues long. The CDR3 sequence is CASSQDRLAGVGYDEQFF. The CDR3 coding sequence is TGCGCCAGCAGCCAAGACCGACTAGCGGGAGTTGGGTACGATGAGCAGTTCTTC.

The chain recombines TRBV4-3 with TRBJ2-1, with D uncertain. This CDR3 is built from 15 residues. Germline V CDR1 and CDR2: LGHNA, YSLEER. The V gene lost 0 bases and the J gene lost 1 base, with 7 bases spanning the gap. The CDR3 is CASSQDGESYNEQFF. In DNA form, the CDR3 reads TGCGCCAGCAGCCAAGACGGAGAATCCTACAATGAGCAGTTCTTC.

This rearrangement joins TRBV7-2 to TRBJ1-2; D may be TRBD1 (5 bases). The CDR3 covers 14 residues. Germline CDR1 is SGHTA and CDR2 is FQGNSA. V was trimmed by 8 bases and J by 2 bases, leaving 15 bases between them. Here the CDR3 DNA reads TGTGCCAGCGGCCGGGGGTTCCCCAACTATGGCTACACCTTC. Amino acids: CASGRGFPNYGYTF.

This clonotype was recorded a few times. DNA of the CDR3: TGTGCCAGCAGTTTCCGGTTTAATGAAAAACTGTTTTTT. Translated, it gives CASSFRFNEKLFF. The rearrangement links TRBV27 to TRBJ1-4; no definite D call. CDR1 MNHEY and CDR2 SMNVEV come from the germline V gene (reference sequence). The CDR3 is 13 residues long. With 3 bases removed from V and 4 bases from J, the gap between germline ends came to 6 bases.

The rearrangement links TRBV20-1 to TRBJ2-1, with TRBD2 matching over 11 bases. Germline V gives CDR1 DFQATT, CDR2 SNEGSKA (reference sequence). The V and J ends lost 4 bases and 6 bases, in that order; junction bases with no gene match: 8. The CDR3 contains 15 residues. CDR3 sequence reads: CSAIQTSGACNEQFF. In DNA, the CDR3 is TGCAGTGCTATCCAGACTAGCGGGGCCTGCAATGAGCAGTTCTTC.

This clonotype was observed a handful of times. The chain links TRBV4-3 to TRBJ2-5; 8 bases are a match to TRBD1. Matching the DNA end better, TRBJ2-7 makes the J call doubtful. Germline loops: CDR1 LGHNA, CDR2 YSLEER. The length of the CDR3 is 15 residues. In DNA form, the CDR3 reads TGCGCCAGCAGCCAATTAGGACAGGGTAGTAACGAGCAGTACTTC. Its protein product is CASSQLGQGSNEQYF.